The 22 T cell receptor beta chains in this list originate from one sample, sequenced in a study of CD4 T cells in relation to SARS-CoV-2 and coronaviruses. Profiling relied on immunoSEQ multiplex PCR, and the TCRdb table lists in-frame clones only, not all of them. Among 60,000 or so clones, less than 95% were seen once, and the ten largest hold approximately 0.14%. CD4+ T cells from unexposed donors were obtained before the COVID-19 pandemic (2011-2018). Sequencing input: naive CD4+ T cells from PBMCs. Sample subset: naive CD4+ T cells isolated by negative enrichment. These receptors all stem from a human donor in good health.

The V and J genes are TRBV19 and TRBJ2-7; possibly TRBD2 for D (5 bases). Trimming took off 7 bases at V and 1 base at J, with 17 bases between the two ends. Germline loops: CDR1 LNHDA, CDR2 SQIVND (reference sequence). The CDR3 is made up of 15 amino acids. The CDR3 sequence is CASTSGGYPSYEQYF. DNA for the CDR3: TGTGCCAGTACCTCAGGAGGCTACCCATCCTACGAGCAGTACTTC.

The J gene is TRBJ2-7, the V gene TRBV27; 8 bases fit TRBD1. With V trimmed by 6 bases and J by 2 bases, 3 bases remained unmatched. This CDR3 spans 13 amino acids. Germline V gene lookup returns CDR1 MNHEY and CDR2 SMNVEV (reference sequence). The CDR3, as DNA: TGTGCCAGCAGGTCGACAGGGGCCTACGAGCAGTACTTC. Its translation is CASRSTGAYEQYF.

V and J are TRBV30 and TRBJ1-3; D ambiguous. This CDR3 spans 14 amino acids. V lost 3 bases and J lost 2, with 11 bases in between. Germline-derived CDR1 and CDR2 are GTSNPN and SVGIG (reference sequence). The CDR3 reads CAWRGSGPGNTIYF. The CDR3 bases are TGTGCCTGGAGGGGCTCTGGCCCTGGAAACACCATATATTTT.

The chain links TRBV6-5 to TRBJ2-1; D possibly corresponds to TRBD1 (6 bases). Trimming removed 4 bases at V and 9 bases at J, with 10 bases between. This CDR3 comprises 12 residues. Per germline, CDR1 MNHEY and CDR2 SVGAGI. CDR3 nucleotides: TGTGCCAGCAGTTTCCAAGGGGGTGAGCAGTTCTTC. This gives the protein CASSFQGGEQFF.

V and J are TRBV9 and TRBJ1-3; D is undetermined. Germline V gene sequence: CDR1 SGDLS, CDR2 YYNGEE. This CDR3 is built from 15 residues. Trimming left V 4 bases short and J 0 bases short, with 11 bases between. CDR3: CASSQVGASGNTIYF. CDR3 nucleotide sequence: TGTGCCAGCAGCCAAGTGGGAGCCTCTGGAAACACCATATATTTT.

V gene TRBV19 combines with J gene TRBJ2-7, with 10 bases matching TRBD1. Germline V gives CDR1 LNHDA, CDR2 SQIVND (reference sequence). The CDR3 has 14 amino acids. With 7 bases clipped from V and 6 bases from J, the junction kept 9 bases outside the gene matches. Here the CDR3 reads CASTDRGRFGEQYF. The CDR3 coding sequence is TGTGCCAGTACCGACAGGGGGCGGTTCGGCGAGCAGTACTTC.

Here the CDR3 reads CASSSTRNIQYF. The CDR3 DNA sequence: TGTGCCAGCAGTTCGACTCGGAACATTCAGTACTTC. The J gene is TRBJ2-4, the V gene TRBV12-3 or TRBV12-4; D remains unclear. With 4 bases removed from V and 7 bases from J, the gap between germline ends came to 8 bases. The CDR3 covers 12 residues.

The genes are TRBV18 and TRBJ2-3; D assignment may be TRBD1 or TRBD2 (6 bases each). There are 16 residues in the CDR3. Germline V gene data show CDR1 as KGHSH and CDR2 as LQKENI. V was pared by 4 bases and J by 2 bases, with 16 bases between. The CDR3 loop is CASSLGGGLITDTQYF. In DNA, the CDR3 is TGTGCCAGCTCACTTGGTGGGGGGCTTATCACAGATACGCAGTATTTT.

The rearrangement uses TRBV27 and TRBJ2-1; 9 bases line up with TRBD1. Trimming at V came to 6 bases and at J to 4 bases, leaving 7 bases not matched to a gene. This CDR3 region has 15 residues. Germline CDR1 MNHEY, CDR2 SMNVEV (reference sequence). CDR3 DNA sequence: TGTGCCAGCAGCTACGACAGGGGGTTATACAATGAGCAGTTCTTC. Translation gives CASSYDRGLYNEQFF.

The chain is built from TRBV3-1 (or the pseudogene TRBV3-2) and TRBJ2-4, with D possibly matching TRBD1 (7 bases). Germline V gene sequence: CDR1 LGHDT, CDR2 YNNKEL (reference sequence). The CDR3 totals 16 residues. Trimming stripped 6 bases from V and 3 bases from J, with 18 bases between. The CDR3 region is CASRRGGGVDKNIQYF. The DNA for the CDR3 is TGTGCCAGCAGACGAGGAGGGGGCGTCGACAAAAACATTCAGTACTTC.

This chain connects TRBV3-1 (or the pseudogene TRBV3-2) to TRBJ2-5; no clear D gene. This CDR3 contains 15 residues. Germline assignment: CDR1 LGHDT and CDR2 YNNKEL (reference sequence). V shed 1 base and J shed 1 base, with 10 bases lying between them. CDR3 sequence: CASSQVAGTQETQYF. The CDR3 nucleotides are TGTGCCAGCAGCCAAGTTGCTGGAACCCAAGAGACCCAGTACTTC.

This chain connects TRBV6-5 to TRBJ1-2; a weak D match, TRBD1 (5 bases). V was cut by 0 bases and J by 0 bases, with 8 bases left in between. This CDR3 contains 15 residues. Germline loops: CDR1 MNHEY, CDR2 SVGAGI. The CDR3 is CASSYSGRSNYGYTF. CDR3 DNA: TGTGCCAGCAGTTACTCGGGACGGTCTAACTATGGCTACACCTTC.

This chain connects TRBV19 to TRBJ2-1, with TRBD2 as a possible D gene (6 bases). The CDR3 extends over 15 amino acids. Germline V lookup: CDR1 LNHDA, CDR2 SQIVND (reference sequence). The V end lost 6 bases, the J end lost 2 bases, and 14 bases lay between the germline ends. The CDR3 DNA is TGTGCCAGTAGGACAACTTGGACTACCTACAATGAGCAGTTCTTC. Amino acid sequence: CASRTTWTTYNEQFF.

The CDR3: CASSWGGGRQETQYF. The CDR3 nucleotides are TGCGCCAGCAGCTGGGGGGGTGGGAGACAAGAGACCCAGTACTTC. The rearrangement uses TRBV5-1 and TRBJ2-5; 7 nucleotides align to TRBD2. This CDR3 contains 15 residues. Per germline, CDR1 SGHRS and CDR2 YFSETQ. V shed 3 bases and J 2 bases; nucleotides not matched to a gene: 7.

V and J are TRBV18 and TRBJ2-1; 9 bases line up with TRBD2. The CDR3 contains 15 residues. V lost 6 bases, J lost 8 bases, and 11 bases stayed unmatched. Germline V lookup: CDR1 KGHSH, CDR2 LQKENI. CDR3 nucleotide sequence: TGTGCCAGCTCGACTAGCGGAGGGCCGTTGGATGAGCAGTTCTTC. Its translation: CASSTSGGPLDEQFF.

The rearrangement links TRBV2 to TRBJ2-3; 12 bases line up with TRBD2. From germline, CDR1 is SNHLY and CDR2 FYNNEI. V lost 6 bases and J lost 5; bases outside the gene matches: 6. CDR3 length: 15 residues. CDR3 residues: CASRLTSGSGDTQYF. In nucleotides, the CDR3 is TGTGCCAGCAGACTGACTAGCGGGAGTGGAGATACGCAGTATTTT.

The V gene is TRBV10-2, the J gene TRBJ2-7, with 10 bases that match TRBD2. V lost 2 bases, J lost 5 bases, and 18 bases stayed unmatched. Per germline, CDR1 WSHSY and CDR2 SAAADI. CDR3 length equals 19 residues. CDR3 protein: CASSELWTSGRRSLHEQYF. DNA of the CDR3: TGCGCCAGCAGTGAGCTCTGGACTAGCGGTCGAAGGTCTTTACACGAGCAGTACTTC.

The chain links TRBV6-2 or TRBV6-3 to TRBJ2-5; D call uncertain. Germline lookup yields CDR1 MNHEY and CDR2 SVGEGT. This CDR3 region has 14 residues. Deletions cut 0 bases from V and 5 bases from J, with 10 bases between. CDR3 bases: TGTGCCAGCAGTTACTCGACGTTCCGGGAGACCCAGTACTTC. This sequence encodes CASSYSTFRETQYF.

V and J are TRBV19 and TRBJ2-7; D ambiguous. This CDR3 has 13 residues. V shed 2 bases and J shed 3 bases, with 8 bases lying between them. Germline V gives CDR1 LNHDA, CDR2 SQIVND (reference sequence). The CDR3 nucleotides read TGTGCCAGTAGTATAAGGCCAAACTACGAGCAGTACTTC. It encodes CASSIRPNYEQYF.

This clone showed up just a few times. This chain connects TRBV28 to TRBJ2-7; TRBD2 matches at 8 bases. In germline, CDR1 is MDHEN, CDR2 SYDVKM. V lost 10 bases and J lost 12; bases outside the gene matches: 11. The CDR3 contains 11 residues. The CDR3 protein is CAIGSSGARYF. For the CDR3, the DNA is TGTGCCATTGGGAGTAGCGGGGCTCGGTACTTC.

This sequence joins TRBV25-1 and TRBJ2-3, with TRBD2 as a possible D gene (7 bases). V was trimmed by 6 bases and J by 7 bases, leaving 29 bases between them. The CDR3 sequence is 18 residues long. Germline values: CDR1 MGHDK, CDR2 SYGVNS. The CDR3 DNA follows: TGTGCCAGCAGAAAAAAGGGGGGGGGACATCTGGTCGCGAATACGCAGTATTTT. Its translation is CASRKKGGGHLVANTQYF. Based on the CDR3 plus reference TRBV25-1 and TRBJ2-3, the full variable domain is EADIYQTPRYLVIGTGKKITLECSQTMGHDKMYWYQQDPGMELHLIHYSYGVNSTEKGDLSSESTVSRIRTEHFPLTLESARPSHTSQYLCASRKKGGGHLVANTQYFGPGTRLTVL.

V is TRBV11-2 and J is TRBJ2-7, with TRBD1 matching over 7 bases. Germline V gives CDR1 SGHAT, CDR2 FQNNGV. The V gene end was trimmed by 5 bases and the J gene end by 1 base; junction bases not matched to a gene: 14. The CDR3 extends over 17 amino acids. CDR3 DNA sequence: TGTGCCAGCAGCCGTCAAAGATGGGCGACAGGGTCCTACGAGCAGTACTTC. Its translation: CASSRQRWATGSYEQYF.